Each of the 27 T cell receptor beta chains below was sequenced from the same sample in a study of patients and donors after allogeneic stem cell transplantation (dated by TCRdb to 2020 to 2022). The library was produced with RT-PCR. TCRdb lists the instrument as NextSeq 550. Using fastp at Q25 and MiXCR, TCRdb reprocessed the public reads and kept productive beta chains. Under each unique CDR3 protein, matching rows form one entry showing the most common genes and DNA. This sample comprises approximately 98,000 distinct CDR3 sequences, around 33% of them detected only once. Around 27% of the sample is held by the ten biggest clonotypes. The sequenced material came from blood, either unsorted or a sorted T cell fraction (not recorded which). The receptors come from a human donor who was either an allogeneic HSCT recipient or a stem cell or donor lymphocyte infusion donor (not recorded which). It is not recorded whose cells these are; they may come from a transplant donor.

This clonotype was seen only a few times. The chain has TRBV6-5 and TRBJ2-7; a possible D gene is TRBD2 (7 bases). The CDR3 is 13 residues long. The V gene's germline CDR1 is MNHEY and CDR2 SVGAGI. The CDR3 sequence is CASVGGGSYEQYF. The CDR3 nucleotides are TGTGCTTCCGTGGGGGGCGGGAGCTACGAGCAGTACTTC.

Only one count was recorded for this clonotype. This chain joins TRBV9 and TRBJ2-1; perhaps TRBD1 as D (5 bases). The V end lost 0 bases, the J end lost 8 bases, and 15 bases lay between the germline ends. There are 15 residues in the CDR3. The germline V gene has CDR1 SGDLS and CDR2 YYNGEE. The CDR3 DNA reads as TGTGCCAGCAGCGTAGCGGGCAGGGAAAGGGATGAGCAGTTCTTC. It yields the protein CASSVAGRERDEQFF.

The genes are TRBV7-9 and TRBJ2-3; D is unresolved. Trimming stripped 1 base from V and 7 bases from J, with 6 bases between. CDR1 is SEHNR, CDR2 FQNEAQ, per germline (reference sequence). This CDR3 is built from 12 residues. The CDR3: CASSLVLHTQYF. The CDR3 bases are TGTGCCAGCAGCTTAGTTTTGCATACGCAGTATTTT.

The rearrangement links TRBV28 to TRBJ2-7; TRBD1 is a possible D gene (5 bases). Germline CDR1 is MDHEN and CDR2 is SYDVKM. CDR3 length: 14 residues. Trimming pared 0 bases from V and 6 bases from J, leaving 12 bases between. Here the CDR3 reads CASSLWGLAREQYF. The CDR3 region has the DNA TGTGCCAGCAGTTTATGGGGGCTGGCTCGCGAGCAGTACTTC.

This clonotype came up a few times. The V and J genes are TRBV29-1 and TRBJ2-1, with TRBD2 matching over 10 bases. The junction had 8 bases not matched to a gene; V was cut back by 2 bases and J by 7 bases. Per germline, CDR1 SQVTM and CDR2 ANQGSEA. The CDR3 loop spans 15 amino acids. The CDR3, as DNA: TGCAGCGTTGAAAGCCAGCGGGAGGGCCTTAATGAGCAGTTCTTC. Translation: CSVESQREGLNEQFF.

V usage is TRBV14 and J usage is TRBJ1-2; 7 bases agree with TRBD1. There are 15 residues in the CDR3. The V and J ends lost 3 bases and 2 bases, in that order; junction bases with no gene match: 6. In germline, CDR1 is SGHDN, CDR2 FVKESK. This CDR3 is CASSQRGTANYGYTF. CDR3 nucleotides: TGTGCCAGCAGCCAGAGGGGGACAGCGAACTATGGCTACACCTTC.

Details on this clonotype: Here the CDR3 omits its conserved ending phenylalanine or tryptophan, so a read error is the likely source. V is TRBV27 and J is TRBJ2-7; 8 bases are a match to TRBD1. Germline V gives CDR1 MNHEY, CDR2 SMNVEV (reference sequence). The V gene end was trimmed by 5 bases and the J gene end by 3 bases; junction bases not matched to a gene: 9. The CDR3 is 15 amino acids. CDR3 nucleotides: TGTGCCAGCAGTCTCGACAGGGGAGATGACTACGAGCAGTACTCC. Its translation: CASSLDRGDDYEQYS.

This clonotype was detected a few times. The rearrangement links TRBV5-1 to TRBJ2-7, with a possible D match to TRBD1 (5 bases). CDR3 size: 15 residues. Trimming took 6 bases from V and 0 from J, leaving 16 bases between them. Looked up from germline, CDR1 is SGHRS and CDR2 is YFSETQ. CDR3: CASKRDSLSSYEQYF. Here the CDR3 DNA reads TGCGCCAGCAAAAGAGACAGCCTCAGCTCCTACGAGCAGTACTTC. The full variable domain, completed using reference TRBV5-1 and TRBJ2-7, is KAGVTQTPRYLIKTRGQQVTLSCSPISGHRSVSWYQQTPGQGLQFLFEYFSETQRNKGNFPGRFSGRQFSNSRSEMNVSTLELGDSALYLCASKRDSLSSYEQYFGPGTRLTVT.

This clonotype turned up a few times. This chain uses TRBV7-2 with TRBJ2-5, with D possibly TRBD1 on 5 matching bases. Trimming stripped 5 bases from V and 4 bases from J, with 8 bases between. The CDR3 consists of 12 residues. Germline V gives CDR1 SGHTA, CDR2 FQGNSA. In DNA form, the CDR3 reads TGTGCCAGCAGCCCTAGGGGAGAGACCCAGTACTTC. It translates to CASSPRGETQYF.

The chain uses TRBV6-5 and TRBJ1-6, with D unclear. CDR1 and CDR2 from the germline V gene are MNHEY and SVGAGI. There are 13 residues in the CDR3. The V end was cut by 6 bases, the J end by 5 bases, with 8 bases between. The CDR3 DNA follows: TGTGCCAGCAGCTTAGGGAATAATTCACCCCTCCACTTT. The encoded protein is CASSLGNNSPLHF.

The V call is TRBV24-1, the J call TRBJ2-7, with D uncertain. Trimming left V 12 bases short and J 5 bases short, with 7 bases between. CDR3 size: 9 residues. CDR1 and CDR2 (germline): KGHDR, SFDVKD. As DNA, the CDR3 is TGTGCCGCTGTGGACGAGCAGTACTTC. This codes for CAAVDEQYF.

This clonotype was seen a few times. V gene TRBV12-3 or TRBV12-4 combines with J gene TRBJ2-1; a possible D gene is TRBD1 (5 bases). The CDR3 totals 15 residues. V was trimmed by 5 bases and J by 1 base, leaving 12 bases between them. The CDR3, as DNA: TGTGCCAGCAGTCCCCGGACAAGTTCCTACAATGAGCAGTTCTTC. It specifies CASSPRTSSYNEQFF.

This clonotype has just a few counts. The V gene is TRBV12-3 or TRBV12-4, the J gene TRBJ1-1; weak D call: TRBD1 (5 bases). V lost 3 bases and J lost 2, with 10 bases in between. The CDR3 is made up of 14 amino acids. The CDR3 reads CASSFWGTNTEAFF. CDR3 coding DNA: TGTGCCAGCAGTTTTTGGGGGACTAACACTGAAGCTTTCTTT.

The sample holds a few counts of this clonotype. V usage is TRBV12-3 or TRBV12-4 and J usage is TRBJ1-2, with D possibly matching TRBD1 (6 bases). Trimming removed 5 bases at V and 0 bases at J, with 10 bases between. CDR3 length: 14 amino acids. This CDR3 reads CASSDRFTNYGYTF. As DNA, the CDR3 is TGTGCCAGCAGTGACAGGTTTACTAACTATGGCTACACCTTC.

In this sample, this clonotype turned up a few times. The chain has TRBV25-1 and TRBJ2-5; D ambiguous. The V end was cut by 4 bases, the J end by 3 bases, with 3 bases between. Looked up from germline, CDR1 is MGHDK and CDR2 is SYGVNS. CDR3 size: 11 residues. The CDR3 region has the DNA TGTGCCAGCAGTGCCGAAGAGACCCAGTACTTC. Its translation: CASSAEETQYF.

This clonotype has more than one count but fewer than ten. The genes are TRBV20-1 and TRBJ2-3, with D possibly matching TRBD2 (5 bases). The ends were cut back, 6 bases at V and 5 bases at J, with 15 bases in the middle. CDR1 is DFQATT and CDR2 is SNEGSKA in the germline V gene (reference sequence). The CDR3 is made up of 13 amino acids. The CDR3 DNA reads as TGCAGTGCCGGCCGGGGTAATAGAGATACGCAGTATTTT. Translation: CSAGRGNRDTQYF.

The chain couples TRBV29-1 to TRBJ2-3; D is ambiguous. Germline values: CDR1 SQVTM, CDR2 ANQGSEA. The CDR3 has 12 amino acids. CDR3 amino acids: CRAGLGTDTQYF. The CDR3 DNA sequence: TGCAGAGCTGGCTTAGGCACAGATACGCAGTATTTT.

The chain recombines TRBV20-1 with TRBJ1-5; a weak D match, TRBD1 (6 bases). This CDR3 is built from 15 residues. Trimming removed 3 bases from V and 1 base from J, with 13 bases in between. CDR1 and CDR2 (germline): DFQATT, SNEGSKA (reference sequence). CDR3 DNA sequence: TGCAGTGCTAGTCCAGGGGTTAACAGCAATCAGCCCCAGCATTTT. It is translated as CSASPGVNSNQPQHF.

This chain connects TRBV28 to TRBJ1-1; no clear D gene. Germline V gene lookup returns CDR1 MDHEN and CDR2 SYDVKM. Trimming pared 4 bases from V and 0 bases from J, leaving 6 bases between. The CDR3 spans 13 residues. DNA of the CDR3: TGTGCCAGCAGTTGGGATTTGAACACTGAAGCTTTCTTT. As protein: CASSWDLNTEAFF.

This clonotype has just a few counts. The chain recombines TRBV7-9 with TRBJ2-1; 9 bases agree with TRBD2. Germline lookup yields CDR1 SEHNR and CDR2 FQNEAQ (reference sequence). CDR3 length: 15 residues. The ends lost 1 base at V and 4 bases at J; junction bases unmatched: 2. The CDR3 spells CASSLGTSAYNEQFF. The CDR3 coding sequence is TGTGCCAGCAGCTTAGGGACTAGCGCGTACAATGAGCAGTTCTTC. The full variable domain, its missing parts supplied by reference TRBV7-9 and TRBJ2-1, is DTGVSQNPRHKITKRGQNVTFRCDPISEHNRLYWYRQTLGQGPEFLTYFQNEAQLEKSRLLSDRFSAERPKGSFSTLEIQRTEQGDSAMYLCASSLGTSAYNEQFFGPGTRLTVL.

This clonotype was seen a few times. This chain links TRBV6-2 or TRBV6-3 with TRBJ1-2, with 8 bases aligning to TRBD1. The ends lost 9 bases at V and 4 bases at J; junction bases unmatched: 7. CDR3 length: 13 amino acids. Germline loops: CDR1 MNHEY, CDR2 SVGEGT. Here the CDR3 reads CASSDRARYGYTF. CDR3 DNA: TGTGCCAGTTCGGACAGGGCGCGCTATGGCTACACCTTC.

In its sample, this clonotype was seen once. V gene TRBV6-2 or TRBV6-3 combines with J gene TRBJ1-5; 8 bases are a match to TRBD1. CDR3 length: 15 amino acids. From germline, CDR1 is MNHEY and CDR2 SVGEGT. V shed 0 bases and J 5 bases; nucleotides not matched to a gene: 3. The CDR3 region is CASSYSRGRDQPQHF. CDR3 DNA sequence: TGTGCCAGCAGTTACTCCAGGGGGCGCGATCAGCCCCAGCATTTT.

The rearrangement links TRBV7-2 to TRBJ1-2; no clear D. Germline CDR1 and CDR2: SGHTA and FQGNSA. The CDR3 sequence is 15 residues long. The V and J ends lost 5 bases and 1 base respectively, with 14 bases between them. CDR3: CASSPTGVDNYGYTF. CDR3 DNA sequence: TGTGCCAGCAGCCCCACCGGGGTGGATAACTATGGCTACACCTTC.

The chain employs TRBV6-2 or TRBV6-3 and TRBJ2-1, with unresolved D. Germline V gives CDR1 MNHEY, CDR2 SVGEGT. Between the trimmed V and J ends, which lost 6 bases and 0 bases, there was a span of 9 bases. The CDR3 extends over 14 amino acids. CDR3 coding DNA: TGTGCCAGCAGAGAAGTAAGCTCCTACAATGAGCAGTTCTTC. It encodes CASREVSSYNEQFF.

This clonotype was seen a handful of times. The genes are TRBV24-1 and TRBJ1-2, with D tentatively TRBD1 (6 bases). Trimming removed 6 bases at V and 3 bases at J, with 10 bases between. The CDR3 is 13 amino acids. Germline CDR1 is KGHDR and CDR2 is SFDVKD. The CDR3 sequence: CATSLGQYYGYTF. The CDR3 coding sequence is TGTGCCACCAGTTTGGGACAATACTATGGCTACACCTTC.

The V call is TRBV6-2 or TRBV6-3, the J call TRBJ2-1; TRBD2 aligns across 11 bases. CDR1 is MNHEY and CDR2 is SVGEGT in the germline V gene. This CDR3 has 15 amino acids. The V segment lost 2 bases and the J segment 7 bases; nucleotides outside the gene matches: 4. The CDR3 reads CASSYHSGRGNEQFF. CDR3 sequence (DNA): TGTGCCAGCAGTTACCATAGCGGGAGGGGGAATGAGCAGTTCTTC.

This rearrangement joins TRBV7-2 to TRBJ2-5; D is undetermined. The CDR3 runs to 15 residues. V was trimmed by 3 bases and J by 5 bases, leaving 16 bases between them. Germline V gene lookup returns CDR1 SGHTA and CDR2 FQGNSA. The CDR3 region has the DNA TGTGCCAGCAGCTTCGAAAACCTGGTACGGGAGACCCAGTACTTC. Translating it yields CASSFENLVRETQYF.